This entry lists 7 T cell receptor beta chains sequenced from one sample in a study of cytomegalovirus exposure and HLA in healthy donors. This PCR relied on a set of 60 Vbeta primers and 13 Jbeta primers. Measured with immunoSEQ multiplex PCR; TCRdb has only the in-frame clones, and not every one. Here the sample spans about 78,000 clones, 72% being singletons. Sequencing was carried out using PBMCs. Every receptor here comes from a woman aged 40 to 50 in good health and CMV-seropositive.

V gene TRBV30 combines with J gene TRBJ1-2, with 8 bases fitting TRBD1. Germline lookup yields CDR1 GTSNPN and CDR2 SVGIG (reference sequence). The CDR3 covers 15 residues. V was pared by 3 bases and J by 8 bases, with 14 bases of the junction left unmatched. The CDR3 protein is CAWSAGTGSSRGYTF. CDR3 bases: TGTGCCTGGAGCGCCGGGACAGGCTCTTCGCGGGGCTACACCTTC.

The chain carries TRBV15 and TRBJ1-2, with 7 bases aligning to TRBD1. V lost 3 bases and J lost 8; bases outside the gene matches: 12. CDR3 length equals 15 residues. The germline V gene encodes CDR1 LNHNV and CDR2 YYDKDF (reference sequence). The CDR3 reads CATSRERQGLVGYTF. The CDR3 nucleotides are TGTGCCACCAGCAGGGAGAGACAGGGTCTTGTAGGCTACACCTTC.

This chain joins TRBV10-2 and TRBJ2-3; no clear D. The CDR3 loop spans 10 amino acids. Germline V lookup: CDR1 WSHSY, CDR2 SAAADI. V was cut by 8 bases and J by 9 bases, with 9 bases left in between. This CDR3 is CASLHGTQYF. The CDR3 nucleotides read TGCGCCAGCCTTCACGGGACGCAGTATTTT.

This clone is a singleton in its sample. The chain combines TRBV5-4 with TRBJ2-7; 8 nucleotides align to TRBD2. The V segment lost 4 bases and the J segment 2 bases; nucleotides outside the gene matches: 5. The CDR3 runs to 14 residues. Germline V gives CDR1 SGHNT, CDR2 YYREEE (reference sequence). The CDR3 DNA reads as TGTGCCAGCAGCCCTGAGCGGGGGCCCTACGAGCAGTACTTC. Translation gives CASSPERGPYEQYF.

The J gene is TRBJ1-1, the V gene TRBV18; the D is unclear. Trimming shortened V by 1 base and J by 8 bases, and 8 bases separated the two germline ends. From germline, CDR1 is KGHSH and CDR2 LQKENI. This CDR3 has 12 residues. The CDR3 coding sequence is TGTGCCAGCTCACCACAGACTATCGAAGCTTTCTTT. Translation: CASSPQTIEAFF.

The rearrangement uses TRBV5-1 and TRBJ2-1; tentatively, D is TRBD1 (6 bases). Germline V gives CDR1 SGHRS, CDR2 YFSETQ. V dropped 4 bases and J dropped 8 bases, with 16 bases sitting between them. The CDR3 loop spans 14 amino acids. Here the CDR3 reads CASSRTGFQDEQFF. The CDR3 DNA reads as TGCGCCAGCAGCCGTACAGGGTTTCAAGATGAGCAGTTCTTC.

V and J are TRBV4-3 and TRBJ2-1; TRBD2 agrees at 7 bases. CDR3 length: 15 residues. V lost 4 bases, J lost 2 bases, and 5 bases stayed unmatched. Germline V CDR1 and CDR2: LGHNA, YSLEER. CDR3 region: CASSPMSGAYNEQFF. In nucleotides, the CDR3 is TGCGCCAGCAGCCCTATGAGCGGGGCCTACAATGAGCAGTTCTTC.